The clone carrying this TCR beta chain was detected ten times or more. Its antigen is unidentified. The authors ran a second PCR of 7 to 11 cycles using a sample-barcoded 5' primer and a J-beta primer mix. A single record per CDR3 protein comes from TCRdb applying MiXCR to the 5' RACE reads. Seen here are some 900,000 distinct CDR3 sequences, 25% to 30% observed once, and the top ten hold 15% to 20%. The data are from a study of blood T cells in healthy people across ages. All donors came from Russia, were Caucasian and healthy, and spanned ages about 6 to 100. Germline lookup yields CDR1 DFQATT and CDR2 SNEGSKA (reference sequence). With V trimmed by 4 bases and J by 2 bases, 5 bases remained unmatched. CDR3 length: 13 residues. The study's findings and limits: Because donor CMV status was unknown, expanded clonotype changes were possibly confounded.

The sample comprised blood. V is TRBV20-1 and J is TRBJ2-7, with TRBD2 matching over 7 bases. This receptor was obtained from a woman older than 75 in good health. CDR3 sequence: CSAMRGTTYEQYF. The CDR3, as DNA: TGCAGTGCTATGCGGGGGACTACCTACGAGCAGTACTTC.